Each of the 23 T cell receptor beta chains below was sequenced from the same sample in a study of chemoradiotherapy in HPV16-positive cancers. Assay: immunoSEQ multiplex PCR; the TCRdb copy retains only in-frame clones and omits some. Seen here are 30,000 to 35,000 clones, roughly nine tenths observed once, and the top ten hold around 3.1%. Sequenced material: blood, taken from a patient who underwent chemoradiotherapy. These TCRs come from a human donor with HPV-associated anogenital cancer.

The rearrangement uses TRBV6-6 and TRBJ1-5, with a weak D call TRBD1 (5 bases). CDR1 and CDR2 (germline): MNHNY, SVGAGI (reference sequence). Deletions cut 5 bases from V and 4 bases from J, with 12 bases between. The CDR3 has 14 residues. In nucleotides, the CDR3 is TGTGCCAGCAGTGGGGGAATTAGGAATCAGCCCCAGCATTTT. Translation gives CASSGGIRNQPQHF.

This clone was observed once. The V and J genes are TRBV4-3 and TRBJ1-6, with TRBD1 matching 10 bases. Germline assignment: CDR1 LGHNA and CDR2 YSLEER. V lost 4 bases to trimming and J lost 10 bases; unmatched junction nucleotides: 7. The CDR3 is 15 amino acids. The CDR3 spells CASSPTGTGVSPLHF. The CDR3 DNA is TGCGCCAGCAGCCCGACCGGGACAGGGGTGTCACCCCTCCACTTT.

This CDR3 reads CASSRSTGVKEHEQFF. Written as DNA, the CDR3 is TGTGCCAGCAGCCGGTCCACGGGAGTCAAAGAACATGAGCAGTTCTTC. V and J are TRBV14 and TRBJ2-1; D is perhaps TRBD2 (6 bases). Trimming took off 4 bases at V and 8 bases at J, with 21 bases between the two ends. The V gene's germline CDR1 is SGHDN and CDR2 FVKESK. The CDR3 extends over 16 amino acids.

This clone occurred a few times. This sequence joins TRBV2 and TRBJ1-3; D is perhaps TRBD1 (6 bases). The V end lost 6 bases, the J end lost 4 bases, and 10 bases lay between the germline ends. The CDR3 runs to 13 residues. In germline, CDR1 is SNHLY, CDR2 FYNNEI. CDR3: CASRQGAGNTIYF. For the CDR3, the DNA is TGTGCCAGCAGACAGGGAGCAGGAAACACCATATATTTT.

The count of this clone is one. The rearrangement joins TRBV18 to TRBJ1-1; no firm D call. Germline-derived CDR1 and CDR2 are KGHSH and LQKENI. The CDR3 extends over 12 amino acids. V lost 3 bases, J lost 8 bases, and 10 bases lay in between. In DNA form, the CDR3 reads TGTGCCAGCTCACCGGTGGCGGGGGAAGCTTTCTTT. Amino acids: CASSPVAGEAFF.

The V call is TRBV5-4, the J call TRBJ1-4; D is uncertain. This CDR3 has 16 residues. The germline V gene has CDR1 SGHNT and CDR2 YYREEE (reference sequence). V was trimmed by 0 bases and J by 2 bases, leaving 11 bases between them. This chain's CDR3 is CASSLGAAGTNEKLFF. The DNA of the CDR3 is TGTGCCAGCAGCTTGGGAGCCGCCGGGACTAATGAAAAACTGTTTTTT.

The CDR3 sequence: CASSIPTGGINNEQFF. CDR3 DNA: TGTGCCAGTAGTATCCCGACAGGGGGGATTAACAATGAGCAGTTCTTC. The rearrangement links TRBV19 to TRBJ2-1; 9 positions match TRBD1. Trimming took 3 bases from V and 5 from J; bases not matched to a gene: 8. The CDR3 has 16 amino acids. Looked up from germline, CDR1 is LNHDA and CDR2 is SQIVND (reference sequence).

The J gene is TRBJ2-2, the V gene TRBV6-4; TRBD2 matches 7 bases. V was pared by 0 bases and J by 1 base, with 2 bases of the junction left unmatched. The CDR3 has 16 amino acids. Germline V gene sequence: CDR1 MRHNA, CDR2 SNTAGT. CDR3 bases: TGTGCCAGCAGTGACTCGGCTAGCGGGAACACCGGGGAGCTGTTTTTT. This sequence encodes CASSDSASGNTGELFF.

This sequence joins TRBV19 and TRBJ1-2; D gene unclear. From germline, CDR1 is LNHDA and CDR2 SQIVND (reference sequence). Trimming stripped 2 bases from V and 1 base from J, with 14 bases between. This CDR3 contains 16 residues. The CDR3, as DNA: TGTGCCAGTAGTATACGGGGAGGAGAGGGTAACTATGGCTACACCTTC. It codes for CASSIRGGEGNYGYTF.

The CDR3 loop reads CASSPSGTSGRNSYEQYF. Written as DNA, the CDR3 is TGTGCCAGCAGCCCCTCCGGGACTAGCGGGAGAAACTCCTACGAGCAGTACTTC. This chain joins TRBV5-4 and TRBJ2-7, with 14 bases fitting TRBD2. V lost 4 bases, J lost 0 bases, and 9 bases stayed unmatched. CDR1 and CDR2 (germline): SGHNT, YYREEE (reference sequence). This CDR3 is built from 18 residues.

This clone appeared once. The rearrangement links TRBV6-6 to TRBJ2-3; TRBD1 matches 7 bases. The J segment lost 2 bases and the V segment lost 6 bases, leaving 5 bases of the junction unmatched. CDR3 length equals 14 residues. Germline assignment: CDR1 MNHNY and CDR2 SVGAGI (reference sequence). CDR3 sequence: CASRHGTVTDTQYF. CDR3 nucleotide sequence: TGTGCCAGCAGGCATGGGACAGTCACAGATACGCAGTATTTT.

The chain recombines TRBV7-9 with TRBJ1-1; no clear D gene. There are 13 residues in the CDR3. Germline loops: CDR1 SEHNR, CDR2 FQNEAQ (reference sequence). V was shortened by 3 bases and J by 1 base, with 6 bases between the two germline ends. The CDR3 DNA reads as TGTGCCAGCAGCTTTCCCGCGAACACTGAAGCTTTCTTT. Its translation is CASSFPANTEAFF.

This chain joins TRBV2 and TRBJ1-3; 9 bases fit TRBD1. J gave up 4 bases and V 5 bases, and 6 bases lay outside the gene matches. This CDR3 comprises 15 residues. Germline V CDR1 and CDR2: SNHLY, FYNNEI. CDR3 nucleotide sequence: TGTGCCAGCAGTCCTGACAGGGGGGCCGGAAACACCATATATTTT. Translating it yields CASSPDRGAGNTIYF.

The rearrangement uses TRBV7-2 and TRBJ2-2; 9 bases map to TRBD2. Germline CDR1 is SGHTA and CDR2 is FQGNSA. The CDR3 runs to 16 residues. V shed 5 bases and J 8 bases; nucleotides not matched to a gene: 12. CDR3 protein: CASSPDSGGLQGELFF. In DNA, the CDR3 is TGTGCCAGCAGCCCGGACAGCGGGGGGCTTCAGGGGGAGCTGTTTTTT.

The chain has TRBV5-1 and TRBJ2-7; a possible D gene is TRBD1 (6 bases). The V gene's germline CDR1 is SGHRS and CDR2 YFSETQ. Trimming stripped 4 bases from V and 10 bases from J, with 15 bases between. This CDR3 is built from 12 residues. The CDR3 coding sequence is TGCGCCAGCAGCGCTGGACAGCCGCCTCAGTACTTC. Its protein is CASSAGQPPQYF.

The V and J genes are TRBV9 and TRBJ1-3, with unresolved D. CDR1 and CDR2 from the germline V gene are SGDLS and YYNGEE. The V gene lost 4 bases and the J gene lost 0 bases, with 17 bases spanning the gap. The CDR3 sequence is 17 residues long. The CDR3, as DNA: TGTGCCAGCAGCTCGTCGAACGGGCCCCACTCTGGAAACACCATATATTTT. It translates to CASSSSNGPHSGNTIYF.

V usage is TRBV27 and J usage is TRBJ1-4; D call uncertain. Germline loops: CDR1 MNHEY, CDR2 SMNVEV (reference sequence). Deletions cut 5 bases from V and 8 bases from J, with 15 bases between. The CDR3 spans 14 residues. The CDR3 sequence: CASSPTIIWEKLFF. CDR3 coding DNA: TGTGCCAGCAGTCCAACCATTATCTGGGAAAAACTGTTTTTT.

CDR3 sequence: CASSRSVAGGTDTQYF. The CDR3 DNA reads TGTGCCAGCAGCAGGAGTGTAGCGGGGGGCACAGATACGCAGTATTTT. The V gene is TRBV5-6, the J gene TRBJ2-3; 9 nucleotides match TRBD2. Trimming at V came to 4 bases and at J to 1 base, leaving 7 bases not matched to a gene. Germline lookup yields CDR1 SGHDT and CDR2 YYEEEE. The CDR3 length is 16 residues. The complete variable domain, with remaining parts taken from reference TRBV5-6 and TRBJ2-3, reads DAGVTQSPTHLIKTRGQQVTLRCSPKSGHDTVSWYQQALGQGPQFIFQYYEEEERQRGNFPDRFSGHQFPNYSSELNVNALLLGDSALYLCASSRSVAGGTDTQYFGPGTRLTVL.

This rearrangement joins TRBV6-1 to TRBJ2-6; D gene unclear. Germline CDR1 MNHNS, CDR2 SASEGT. The CDR3 runs to 14 residues. The germline V and J ends were trimmed by 8 bases and 0 bases, with 8 bases remaining between them. The CDR3 is CASVRSSGANVLTF. CDR3 bases: TGTGCCAGCGTCAGGTCCTCTGGGGCCAACGTCCTGACTTTC.

The gene calls are TRBV6-5 and TRBJ2-1; D is unresolved. V dropped 3 bases and J dropped 4 bases, with 7 bases sitting between them. Germline V gene sequence: CDR1 MNHEY, CDR2 SVGAGI. The length of the CDR3 is 13 residues. In DNA form, the CDR3 reads TGTGCCAGCAGTTATGACGGATACAATGAGCAGTTCTTC. Translation gives CASSYDGYNEQFF.

Here the CDR3 DNA reads TGCGCCAGCAGTCACTCGGCCTGGACGGGGGGAACGGGAAACACCGGGGAGCTGTTTTTT. As protein: CASSHSAWTGGTGNTGELFF. J is TRBJ2-2 and V is TRBV23-1, with 7 nucleotides matching TRBD2. TRBV23-1 counts as an open reading frame of uncertain function. The CDR3 totals 20 residues. Trimming removed 3 bases from V and 2 bases from J; junction bases left unmatched: 18.

This chain connects TRBV18 to TRBJ2-7; TRBD2 matches 10 bases. This CDR3 comprises 17 residues. The V segment lost 2 bases and the J segment 4 bases; nucleotides outside the gene matches: 11. CDR1 KGHSH and CDR2 LQKENI come from the germline V gene. The CDR3 DNA reads as TGTGCCAGCTCACCAGTCGCGGCTAGCGGGAGTCGTTACGAGCAGTACTTC. It translates to CASSPVAASGSRYEQYF.

This chain joins TRBV7-2 and TRBJ2-5; D unclear. Trimming removed 5 bases from V and 5 bases from J, with 15 bases in between. This CDR3 spans 14 amino acids. Germline CDR1 reads SGHTA; CDR2 reads FQGNSA. For the CDR3, the DNA is TGTGCCAGCAGCCCCGTCTCCCCTACCGAGACCCAGTACTTC. Translation: CASSPVSPTETQYF.